This TCR beta chain was found in a study of vaccination effects on CD4 cells after COVID-19. On the study more broadly: The vaccine given was either BNT162b2 or mRNA-1273, in two doses. Notes on the study in general: Clones of infection and vaccine origin contracted markedly late after vaccination. In healthy vaccinees, only 1 of 255 vaccine-induced clones cross-reacted with common cold coronaviruses.

Before sequencing took place, the ViraFEST assay used viral peptide pools to expand antigen-specific CD4+ T cells. With 10 to 11 days of culture completed, CD4+ T cells were isolated. Cultures received IL-2 medium that replaced half the medium on days 3 and 7. V lost 3 bases, J lost 4 bases, and 10 bases lay in between. This CDR3 spans 13 amino acids. Germline CDR1 SGHRS, CDR2 YFSETQ. Here immunoSEQ multiplex PCR was the method, and the copy in TCRdb shows in-frame clones only, minus some. The table lists approximately 54,000 clones, roughly 80% of them singletons. As for this clone: Its antigen is unknown.

The TCR was taken from a human donor who received a COVID-19 vaccine. The sequencing used CD4+ T cells from PBMCs cultured with HCoV-229E spike peptides, collected before COVID-19 vaccination. The chain links TRBV5-1 to TRBJ1-2; the D gene is possibly TRBD1 (5 bases). Here the CDR3 DNA reads TGCGCCAGCAGCTCCCGGGACGGCTATGGCTACACCTTC. Translation: CASSSRDGYGYTF. Full variable domain (outside the CDR3, taken from reference TRBV5-1 and TRBJ1-2): KAGVTQTPRYLIKTRGQQVTLSCSPISGHRSVSWYQQTPGQGLQFLFEYFSETQRNKGNFPGRFSGRQFSNSRSEMNVSTLELGDSALYLCASSSRDGYGYTFGSGTRLTVV.